One sample yielded the 9 T cell receptor beta chains listed below, sequenced in a study of T cell responses to AZD1222 COVID-19 vaccine. The protocol was immunoSEQ multiplex PCR, while the TCRdb copy is restricted to in-frame clones and leaves out a portion. This specimen shows under 150,000 clones; the ten leading clones hold about 2.2%. The sample comprised peripheral blood. These TCRs come from an adult in good health.

The chain has TRBV29-1 and TRBJ1-2; 9 nucleotides agree with TRBD1. J was trimmed by 6 bases and V by 5 bases; bases with no gene match: 19. This CDR3 is 17 amino acids long. Germline V gives CDR1 SQVTM, CDR2 ANQGSEA. CDR3 DNA: TGCAGCGTTAGATACAAGGGACAGGGTGTTAGGATAGATGGCTACACCTTC. It encodes CSVRYKGQGVRIDGYTF.

This chain links TRBV11-3 with TRBJ2-2; tentative D call: TRBD1 (5 bases). Germline V CDR1 and CDR2: SGHNT, YENEEA. The CDR3 has 14 amino acids. The V end was cut by 7 bases, the J end by 0 bases, with 9 bases between. The CDR3 nucleotides are TGTGCCAGCAAGGAGACAGCGAACACCGGGGAGCTGTTTTTT. Its translation is CASKETANTGELFF.

The chain combines TRBV5-1 with TRBJ1-1; D is unresolved. Germline lookup yields CDR1 SGHRS and CDR2 YFSETQ. The CDR3 totals 14 residues. Trimming took off 4 bases at V and 1 base at J, with 11 bases between the two ends. The CDR3 spells CASSPSSPNTEAFF. CDR3 DNA sequence: TGCGCCAGCAGCCCTAGTTCCCCGAACACTGAAGCTTTCTTT.

This chain links TRBV18 with TRBJ1-1, with 7 bases lining up with TRBD1. The V gene's germline CDR1 is KGHSH and CDR2 LQKENI. V lost 7 bases and J lost 7; bases outside the gene matches: 9. This CDR3 spans 13 amino acids. The CDR3 DNA is TGTGCCAGCTTTCAGGGGGTTGGGAGTGAAGCTTTCTTT. Encoded protein: CASFQGVGSEAFF.

The chain uses TRBV5-1 and TRBJ2-5, with 15 bases that match TRBD2. V shed 3 bases and J 1 base; nucleotides not matched to a gene: 1. The CDR3 contains 16 residues. Germline CDR1 is SGHRS and CDR2 is YFSETQ. The CDR3 sequence is CASSWTSGGAQETQYF. Here the CDR3 DNA reads TGCGCCAGCAGCTGGACTAGCGGGGGGGCCCAAGAGACCCAGTACTTC.

This rearrangement joins TRBV19 to TRBJ1-2, with D perhaps TRBD1 (5 bases). Trimming left V 6 bases short and J 4 bases short, with 12 bases between. CDR1 is LNHDA, CDR2 SQIVND, per germline (reference sequence). This CDR3 spans 13 amino acids. CDR3 protein: CASRTGTVYGYTF. DNA of the CDR3: TGTGCCAGTAGGACGGGGACGGTCTATGGCTACACCTTC.

V usage is TRBV14 and J usage is TRBJ1-1; D is uncertain. The germline V gene has CDR1 SGHDN and CDR2 FVKESK. Deletions cut 1 base from V and 7 bases from J, with 22 bases between. The CDR3 runs 17 residues. The CDR3 reads CASSQGGSYRGRFEAFF. CDR3 bases: TGTGCCAGCAGCCAAGGAGGCTCGTACCGGGGTCGATTTGAAGCTTTCTTT.

V usage is TRBV25-1 and J usage is TRBJ1-1; 7 bases agree with TRBD1. V shed 8 bases, J shed 4 bases, and the junction held 13 bases outside the gene matches. CDR3 length equals 15 residues. Germline V lookup: CDR1 MGHDK, CDR2 SYGVNS. The CDR3 loop is CASGDARGPGTEAFF. CDR3 DNA sequence: TGTGCCAGCGGGGATGCGAGGGGGCCGGGCACTGAAGCTTTCTTT.

This sequence joins TRBV5-1 and TRBJ1-2; TRBD1 agrees at 7 bases. The CDR3 spans 15 residues. V lost 2 bases, J lost 8 bases, and 12 bases stayed unmatched. CDR1 is SGHRS, CDR2 YFSETQ, per germline. The CDR3 nucleotides read TGCGCCAGCAGCTTTGTTGCAGGCCAGGGGGAAGGCTACACCTTC. Amino acids: CASSFVAGQGEGYTF.